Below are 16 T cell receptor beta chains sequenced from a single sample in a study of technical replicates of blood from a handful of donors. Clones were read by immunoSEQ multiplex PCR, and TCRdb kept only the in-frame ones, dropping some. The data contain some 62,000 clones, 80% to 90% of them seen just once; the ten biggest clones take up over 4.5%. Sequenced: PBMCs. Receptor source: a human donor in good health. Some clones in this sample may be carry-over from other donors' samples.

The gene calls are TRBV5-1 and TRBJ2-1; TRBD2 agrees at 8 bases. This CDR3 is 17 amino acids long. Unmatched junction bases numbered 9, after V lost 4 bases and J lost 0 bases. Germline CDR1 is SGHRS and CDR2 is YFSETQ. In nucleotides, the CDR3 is TGCGCCAGCAGCAGAACTAGCGGCAAGAGCTCCTACAATGAGCAGTTCTTC. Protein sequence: CASSRTSGKSSYNEQFF.

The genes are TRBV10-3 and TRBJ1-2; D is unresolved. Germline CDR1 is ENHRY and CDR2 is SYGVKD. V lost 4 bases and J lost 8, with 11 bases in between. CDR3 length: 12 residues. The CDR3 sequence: CAISANGEGYTF. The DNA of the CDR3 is TGTGCCATCAGTGCCAACGGGGAAGGCTACACCTTC.

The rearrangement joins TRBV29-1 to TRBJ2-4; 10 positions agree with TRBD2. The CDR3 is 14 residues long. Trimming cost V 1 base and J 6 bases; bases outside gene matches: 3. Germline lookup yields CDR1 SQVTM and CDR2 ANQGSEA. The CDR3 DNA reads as TGCAGCGTTGAAGTAGCGGGAGGAGGAAACATTCAGTACTTC. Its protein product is CSVEVAGGGNIQYF.

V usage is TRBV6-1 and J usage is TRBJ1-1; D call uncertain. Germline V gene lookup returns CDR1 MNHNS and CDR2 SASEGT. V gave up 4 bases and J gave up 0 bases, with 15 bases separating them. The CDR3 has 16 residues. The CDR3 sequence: CASSGRGEMMNTEAFF. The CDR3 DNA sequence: TGTGCCAGCAGTGGACGGGGAGAGATGATGAACACTGAAGCTTTCTTT.

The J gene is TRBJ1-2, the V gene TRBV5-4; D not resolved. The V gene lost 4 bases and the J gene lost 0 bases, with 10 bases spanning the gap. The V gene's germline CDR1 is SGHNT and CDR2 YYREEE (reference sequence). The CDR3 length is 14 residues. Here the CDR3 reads CASSPGRANYGYTF. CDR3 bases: TGTGCCAGCAGCCCTGGTCGGGCTAACTATGGCTACACCTTC. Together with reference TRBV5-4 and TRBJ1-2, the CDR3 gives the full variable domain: ETGVTQSPTHLIKTRGQQVTLRCSSQSGHNTVSWYQQALGQGPQFIFQYYREEENGRGNFPPRFSGLQFPNYSSELNVNALELDDSALYLCASSPGRANYGYTFGSGTRLTVV.

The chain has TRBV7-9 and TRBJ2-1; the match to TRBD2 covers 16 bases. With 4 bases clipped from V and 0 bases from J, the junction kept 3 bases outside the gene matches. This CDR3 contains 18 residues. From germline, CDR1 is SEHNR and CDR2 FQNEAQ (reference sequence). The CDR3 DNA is TGTGCCAGCAGCTCGGGACTAGCGGGAGGGAGCTCCTACAATGAGCAGTTCTTC. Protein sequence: CASSSGLAGGSSYNEQFF.

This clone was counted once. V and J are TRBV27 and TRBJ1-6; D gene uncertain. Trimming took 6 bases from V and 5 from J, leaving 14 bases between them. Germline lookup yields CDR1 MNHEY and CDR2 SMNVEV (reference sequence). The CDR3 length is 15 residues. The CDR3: CASRGVGIDNSPLHF. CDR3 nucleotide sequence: TGTGCCAGCAGGGGAGTAGGCATCGATAATTCACCCCTCCACTTT.

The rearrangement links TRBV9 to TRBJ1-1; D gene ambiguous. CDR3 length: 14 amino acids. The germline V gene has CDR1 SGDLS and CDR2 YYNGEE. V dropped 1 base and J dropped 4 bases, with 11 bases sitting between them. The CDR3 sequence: CASSVTGEATEAFF. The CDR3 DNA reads TGTGCCAGCAGCGTAACGGGAGAGGCCACTGAAGCTTTCTTT.

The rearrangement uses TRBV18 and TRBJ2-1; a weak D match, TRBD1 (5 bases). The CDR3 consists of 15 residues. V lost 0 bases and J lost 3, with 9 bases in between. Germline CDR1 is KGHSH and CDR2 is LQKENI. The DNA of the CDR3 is TGTGCCAGCTCACCACCGGGGCGGAACTACAATGAGCAGTTCTTC. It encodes CASSPPGRNYNEQFF.

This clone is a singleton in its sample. The CDR3 reads CASSPGQGDLYGYTF. The CDR3 bases are TGTGCCAGCTCACCGGGACAGGGTGATCTCTATGGCTACACCTTC. J is TRBJ1-2 and V is TRBV18, with TRBD1 matching 9 bases. The germline V gene has CDR1 KGHSH and CDR2 LQKENI. Trimming took 3 bases from V and 4 from J; bases not matched to a gene: 6. The CDR3 loop spans 15 amino acids.

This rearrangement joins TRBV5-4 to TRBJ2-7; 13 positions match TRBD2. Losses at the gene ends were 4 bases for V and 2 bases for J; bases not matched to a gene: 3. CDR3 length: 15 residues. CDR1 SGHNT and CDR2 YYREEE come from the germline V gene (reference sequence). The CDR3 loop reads CASSPTSGGAYEQYF. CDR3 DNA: TGTGCCAGCAGCCCTACTAGCGGGGGGGCCTACGAGCAGTACTTC. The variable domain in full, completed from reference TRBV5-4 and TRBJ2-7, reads ETGVTQSPTHLIKTRGQQVTLRCSSQSGHNTVSWYQQALGQGPQFIFQYYREEENGRGNFPPRFSGLQFPNYSSELNVNALELDDSALYLCASSPTSGGAYEQYFGPGTRLTVT.

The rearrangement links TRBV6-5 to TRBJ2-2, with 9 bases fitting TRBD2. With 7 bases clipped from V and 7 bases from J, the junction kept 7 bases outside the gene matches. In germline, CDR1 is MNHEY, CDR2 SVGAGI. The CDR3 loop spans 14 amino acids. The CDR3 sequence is CASTLRGGFGELFF. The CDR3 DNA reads TGTGCCAGCACCTTGCGGGGGGGATTCGGGGAGCTGTTTTTT.

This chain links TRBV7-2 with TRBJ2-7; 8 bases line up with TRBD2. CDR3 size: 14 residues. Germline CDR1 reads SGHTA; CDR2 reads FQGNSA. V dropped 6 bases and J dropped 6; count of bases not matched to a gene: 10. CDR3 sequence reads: CASRETSGSIEQYF. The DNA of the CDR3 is TGTGCCAGCAGGGAAACTAGCGGCTCGATCGAGCAGTACTTC.

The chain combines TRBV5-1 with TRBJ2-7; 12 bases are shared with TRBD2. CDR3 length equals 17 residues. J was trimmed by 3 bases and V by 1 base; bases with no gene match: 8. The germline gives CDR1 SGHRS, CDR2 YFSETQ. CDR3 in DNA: TGCGCCAGCAGCTTGATAGCTAGCGGGAGGGCAAACTACGAGCAGTACTTC. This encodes CASSLIASGRANYEQYF.

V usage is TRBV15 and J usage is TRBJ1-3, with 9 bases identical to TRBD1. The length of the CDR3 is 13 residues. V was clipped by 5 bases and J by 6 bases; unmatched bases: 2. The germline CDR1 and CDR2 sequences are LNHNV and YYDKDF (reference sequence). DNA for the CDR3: TGTGCCACCAGCCGGGACAGGGAAAACACCATATATTTT. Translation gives CATSRDRENTIYF.

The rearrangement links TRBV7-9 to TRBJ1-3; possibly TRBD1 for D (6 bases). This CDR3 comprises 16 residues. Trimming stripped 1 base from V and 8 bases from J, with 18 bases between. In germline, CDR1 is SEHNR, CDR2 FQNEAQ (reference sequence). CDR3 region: CASSLGGGGTSDTIYF. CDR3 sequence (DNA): TGTGCCAGCAGCTTAGGGGGAGGGGGGACGTCGGACACCATATATTTT.